These 6 T cell receptor beta chains share one sample of origin, sequenced in a study of T cell responses to AZD1222 COVID-19 vaccine. Generated by immunoSEQ multiplex PCR, the TCRdb table keeps only in-frame clones and is missing some. The sample has over 95,000 clones, more than 75% seen once. This sample comprised peripheral blood, obtained on day 0 of AZD1222 vaccination. The receptors stem from an adult in good health.

J is TRBJ2-1 and V is TRBV15; D not resolved. Germline V gene data show CDR1 as LNHNV and CDR2 as YYDKDF (reference sequence). V was pared by 0 bases and J by 3 bases, with 9 bases between. The CDR3 runs 15 residues. The CDR3 DNA reads TGTGCCACCAGCAGAGATCTTGGCGGCTACAATGAGCAGTTCTTC. Amino acids: CATSRDLGGYNEQFF. Looking up the rest from reference TRBV15 and TRBJ2-1 gives the full variable domain: DAMVIQNPRYQVTQFGKPVTLSCSQTLNHNVMYWYQQKSSQAPKLLFHYYDKDFNNEADTPDNFQSRRPNTSFCFLDIRSPGLGDTAMYLCATSRDLGGYNEQFFGPGTRLTVL.

The V gene is TRBV7-2, the J gene TRBJ2-1; 11 bases are shared with TRBD2. The CDR3 has 14 residues. The ends lost 4 bases at V and 8 bases at J; junction bases unmatched: 4. Germline V gene lookup returns CDR1 SGHTA and CDR2 FQGNSA. CDR3 DNA sequence: TGTGCCAGCAGCTCACTAGCGGGAGTTCATGAGCAGTTCTTC. This sequence encodes CASSSLAGVHEQFF.

The chain couples TRBV18 to TRBJ1-1; 7 nucleotides match TRBD1. The V and J ends lost 2 bases and 2 bases, in that order; junction bases with no gene match: 2. This CDR3 contains 14 residues. Looked up from germline, CDR1 is KGHSH and CDR2 is LQKENI. The CDR3 reads CASSPRGLNTEAFF. In DNA, the CDR3 is TGTGCCAGCTCACCAAGGGGGCTTAACACTGAAGCTTTCTTT.

There are a few counts of this clone. The chain combines TRBV7-9 with TRBJ1-3; maybe TRBD1 (5 bases). Trimming stripped 1 base from V and 2 bases from J, with 9 bases between. The CDR3 is 15 amino acids. The germline V gene encodes CDR1 SEHNR and CDR2 FQNEAQ (reference sequence). CDR3 sequence: CASSLEGSAGNTIYF. DNA for the CDR3: TGTGCCAGCAGCTTAGAGGGGTCGGCTGGAAACACCATATATTTT.

The chain couples TRBV12-3 or TRBV12-4 to TRBJ1-5; no clear D. The CDR3 length is 13 residues. V lost 5 bases to trimming and J lost 5 bases, with 10 bases between them. The CDR3: CASSQTVDQPQHF. For the CDR3, the DNA is TGTGCCAGCAGTCAAACAGTCGATCAGCCCCAGCATTTT.

The V call is TRBV28, the J call TRBJ1-4, with 9 bases lining up with TRBD1. The junction had 8 bases not matched to a gene; V was cut back by 6 bases and J by 9 bases. CDR1 is MDHEN, CDR2 SYDVKM, per germline. The CDR3 loop spans 14 amino acids. The chain's CDR3 is CASSTGGPFQKLFF. As DNA, the CDR3 is TGTGCCAGCAGCACAGGGGGCCCATTTCAAAAACTGTTTTTT.